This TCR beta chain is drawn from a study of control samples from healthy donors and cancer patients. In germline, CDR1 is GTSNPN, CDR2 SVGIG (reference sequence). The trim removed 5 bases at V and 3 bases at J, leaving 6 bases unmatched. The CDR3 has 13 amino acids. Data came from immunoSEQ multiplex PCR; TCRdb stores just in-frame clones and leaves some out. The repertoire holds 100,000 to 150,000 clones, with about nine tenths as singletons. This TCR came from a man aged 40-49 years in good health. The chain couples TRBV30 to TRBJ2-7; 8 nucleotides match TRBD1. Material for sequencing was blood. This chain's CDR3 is CAWQAGGLYEQYF. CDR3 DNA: TGTGCCTGGCAGGCAGGGGGCCTCTACGAGCAGTACTTC.